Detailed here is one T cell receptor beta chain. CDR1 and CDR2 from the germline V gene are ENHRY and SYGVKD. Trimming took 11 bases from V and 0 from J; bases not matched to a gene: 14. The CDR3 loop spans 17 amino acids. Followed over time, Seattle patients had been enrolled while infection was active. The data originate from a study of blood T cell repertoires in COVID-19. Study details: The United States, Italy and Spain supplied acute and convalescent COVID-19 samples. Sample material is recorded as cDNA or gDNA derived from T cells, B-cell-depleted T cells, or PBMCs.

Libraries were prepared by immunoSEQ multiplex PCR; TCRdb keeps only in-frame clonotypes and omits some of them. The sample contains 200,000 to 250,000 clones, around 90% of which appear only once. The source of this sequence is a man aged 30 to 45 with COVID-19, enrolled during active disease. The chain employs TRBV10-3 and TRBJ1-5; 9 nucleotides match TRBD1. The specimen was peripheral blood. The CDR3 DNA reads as TGTGCCTCCCAGGCTGGGACAGGGCTCTATAGCAATCAGCCCCAGCATTTT. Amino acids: CASQAGTGLYSNQPQHF.